The 27 T cell receptor beta chains listed next were all sequenced from one sample in a study of shared clonotypes between healthy human individuals. Naive CD8 cells lacked CD45RO, underwent positive selection for CCR7 and left out terminally differentiated effector memory CD45RA+ cells. Measured with immunoSEQ multiplex PCR; TCRdb has only the in-frame clones, and not every one. The sample has about 600,000 clones; around 95% are singletons. Input material: naive CD8+ T cells sorted from blood. The receptors shown here come from a woman aged 30 to 39 in good health.

The J gene is TRBJ2-7, the V gene TRBV7-9; the D gene could be TRBD1 or TRBD2 (6 bases each). Per germline, CDR1 SEHNR and CDR2 FQNEAQ (reference sequence). Trimming shortened V by 4 bases and J by 3 bases, and 13 bases separated the two germline ends. The CDR3 totals 14 residues. This CDR3 reads CASSSPRGDYEQYF. The CDR3 DNA follows: TGTGCCAGCAGCTCTCCGAGGGGGGACTACGAGCAGTACTTC.

The chain joins TRBV5-6 to TRBJ2-7, with TRBD1 matching over 7 bases. The CDR3 has 16 amino acids. Per germline, CDR1 SGHDT and CDR2 YYEEEE. Germline trimming cut 3 bases from V and 2 bases from J; bases unmatched to any gene: 11. The CDR3 reads CASSSPTGTDTYEQYF. CDR3 DNA: TGTGCCAGCAGCTCCCCCACCGGGACAGATACCTACGAGCAGTACTTC.

This rearrangement joins TRBV10-2 to TRBJ2-3; the D call may be TRBD1 or TRBD2 (6 bases each). There are 15 residues in the CDR3. CDR1 and CDR2 from the germline V gene are WSHSY and SAAADI. Trimming removed 3 bases from V and 5 bases from J, with 15 bases in between. The CDR3 loop is CASSDSGAGVDTQYF. DNA of the CDR3: TGCGCCAGCAGTGATTCGGGGGCTGGGGTAGATACGCAGTATTTT.

CDR3 protein: CAWTAGDSQETQYF. The CDR3 coding sequence is TGTGCCTGGACGGCAGGGGACTCGCAAGAGACCCAGTACTTC. The chain recombines TRBV30 with TRBJ2-5, with D perhaps given as TRBD1 or TRBD2 (6 bases each). Per the germline V gene, CDR1 is GTSNPN and CDR2 is SVGIG (reference sequence). This CDR3 is built from 14 residues. The V and J ends lost 4 bases and 2 bases respectively, with 14 bases between them.

This sequence joins TRBV27 and TRBJ1-1; TRBD1 is a possible D gene (6 bases). CDR1 and CDR2 from the germline V gene are MNHEY and SMNVEV (reference sequence). The ends were cut back, 6 bases at V and 4 bases at J, with 18 bases in the middle. This CDR3 spans 15 amino acids. CDR3 loop: CASSLGGPWGTEAFF. CDR3 bases: TGTGCCAGCAGCCTAGGGGGACCCTGGGGCACTGAAGCTTTCTTT.

The chain uses TRBV27 and TRBJ2-1; 9 bases line up with TRBD2. Germline-derived CDR1 and CDR2 are MNHEY and SMNVEV (reference sequence). V shed 8 bases, J shed 6 bases, and the junction held 8 bases outside the gene matches. The length of the CDR3 is 14 residues. The CDR3 protein is CASGPGLASNEQFF. The CDR3 region has the DNA TGTGCCAGCGGCCCGGGACTAGCATCCAATGAGCAGTTCTTC.

V gene TRBV6-1 combines with J gene TRBJ2-7, with 9 bases matching TRBD2. The J segment lost 5 bases and the V segment lost 3 bases, leaving 8 bases of the junction unmatched. The V gene's germline CDR1 is MNHNS and CDR2 SASEGT. The CDR3 is 15 residues long. The CDR3 DNA is TGTGCCAGCAGTGATTGGGCGGGAGGGAGCGACGAGCAGTACTTC. As protein: CASSDWAGGSDEQYF.

The chain has TRBV27 and TRBJ1-1; D might be TRBD1 (5 bases). This CDR3 has 14 residues. The germline CDR1 and CDR2 sequences are MNHEY and SMNVEV (reference sequence). Trimming took 2 bases from V and 1 from J, leaving 8 bases between them. CDR3 in amino acids: CASSLGDGNTEAFF. The DNA of the CDR3 is TGTGCCAGCAGTTTAGGGGACGGGAACACTGAAGCTTTCTTT.

CDR3 in DNA: TGTGCCAGTAGTATCAGGGTGCCCTACGAGCAGTACTTC. This translates into CASSIRVPYEQYF. The V gene is TRBV19, the J gene TRBJ2-7; a weak D match, TRBD1 (5 bases). Germline lookup yields CDR1 LNHDA and CDR2 SQIVND (reference sequence). The length of the CDR3 is 13 residues. Trimming removed 3 bases at V and 2 bases at J, with 8 bases between. Full variable domain (remainder filled in from reference TRBV19 and TRBJ2-7): DGGITQSPKYLFRKEGQNVTLSCEQNLNHDAMYWYRQDPGQGLRLIYYSQIVNDFQKGDIAEGYSVSREKKESFPLTVTSAQKNPTAFYLCASSIRVPYEQYFGPGTRLTVT.

The table lists this clone with a count of one. The chain recombines TRBV19 with TRBJ2-1, with D tentatively TRBD1 (6 bases). Germline V CDR1 and CDR2: LNHDA, SQIVND (reference sequence). CDR3 length: 15 residues. V was cut by 5 bases and J by 1 base, with 12 bases left in between. The CDR3 sequence is CASSLGQNSYNEQFF. The CDR3 nucleotides read TGTGCCAGTAGTCTTGGACAGAATTCCTACAATGAGCAGTTCTTC. Full variable domain (outside the CDR3, taken from reference TRBV19 and TRBJ2-1): DGGITQSPKYLFRKEGQNVTLSCEQNLNHDAMYWYRQDPGQGLRLIYYSQIVNDFQKGDIAEGYSVSREKKESFPLTVTSAQKNPTAFYLCASSLGQNSYNEQFFGPGTRLTVL.

V and J are TRBV6-1 and TRBJ1-1; TRBD1 agrees at 9 bases. The germline V gene encodes CDR1 MNHNS and CDR2 SASEGT. The CDR3 is 15 residues long. V lost 8 bases, J lost 2 bases, and 9 bases stayed unmatched. CDR3 DNA: TGTGCCAGCCGACAGGGGGTCGGGGACAACACTGAAGCTTTCTTT. As protein: CASRQGVGDNTEAFF.

The V and J genes are TRBV5-6 and TRBJ2-1; unclear D gene. CDR3 length equals 11 residues. Trimming cost V 4 bases and J 5 bases, with 4 bases left between them. Germline V gene sequence: CDR1 SGHDT, CDR2 YYEEEE. CDR3 in amino acids: CASSQDNEQFF. CDR3 DNA: TGTGCCAGCAGCCAAGACAATGAGCAGTTCTTC.

V is TRBV10-2 and J is TRBJ2-1, with D tentatively TRBD2 (5 bases). With 3 bases removed from V and 0 bases from J, the gap between germline ends came to 12 bases. Germline V gene sequence: CDR1 WSHSY, CDR2 SAAADI. The CDR3 consists of 16 residues. CDR3 DNA: TGCGCCAGCAGTGAATCGGAGGTGAGCTCCTACAATGAGCAGTTCTTC. This translates into CASSESEVSSYNEQFF.

The chain recombines TRBV28 with TRBJ2-7, with 7 bases fitting TRBD1. The V gene end was trimmed by 5 bases and the J gene end by 2 bases; junction bases not matched to a gene: 0. The length of the CDR3 is 12 residues. CDR1 and CDR2 from the germline V gene are MDHEN and SYDVKM. Here the CDR3 reads CASSGTAYEQYF. CDR3 in DNA: TGTGCCAGCAGTGGGACAGCCTACGAGCAGTACTTC. The full variable domain, in which reference TRBV28 and TRBJ2-7 provide the parts outside the CDR3, is DVKVTQSSRYLVKRTGEKVFLECVQDMDHENMFWYRQDPGLGLRLIYFSYDVKMKEKGDIPEGYSVSREKKERFSLILESASTNQTSMYLCASSGTAYEQYFGPGTRLTVT.

The CDR3 region is CASSSGGYNEQFF. CDR3 bases: TGTGCCAGCAGCTCAGGGGGCTACAATGAGCAGTTCTTC. This chain links TRBV5-6 with TRBJ2-1; TRBD1 matches 7 bases. Germline CDR1 is SGHDT and CDR2 is YYEEEE. This CDR3 region has 13 residues. V gave up 3 bases and J gave up 3 bases; unmatched junction bases: 0.

V usage is TRBV7-9 and J usage is TRBJ2-1; 11 positions agree with TRBD2. CDR3 length equals 16 residues. Germline V gene sequence: CDR1 SEHNR, CDR2 FQNEAQ (reference sequence). Trimming removed 3 bases from V and 6 bases from J; junction bases left unmatched: 7. The CDR3 nucleotides are TGTGCCAGCAGCTTCGAACTAGCGGGAGAAGTCAATGAGCAGTTCTTC. It encodes CASSFELAGEVNEQFF. The whole variable domain, filled in from reference TRBV7-9 and TRBJ2-1, reads DTGVSQNPRHKITKRGQNVTFRCDPISEHNRLYWYRQTLGQGPEFLTYFQNEAQLEKSRLLSDRFSAERPKGSFSTLEIQRTEQGDSAMYLCASSFELAGEVNEQFFGPGTRLTVL.

This chain uses TRBV5-6 with TRBJ1-2, with D unresolved. The germline V and J ends were trimmed by 0 bases and 6 bases, with 12 bases remaining between them. CDR1 is SGHDT and CDR2 is YYEEEE in the germline V gene. The CDR3 spans 14 residues. For the CDR3, the DNA is TGTGCCAGCAGCTTGGAGGTAGGGAATGATGGCTACACCTTC. Translating it yields CASSLEVGNDGYTF.

J is TRBJ2-7 and V is TRBV28; D is perhaps TRBD2 (5 bases). Between the trimmed V and J ends, which lost 3 bases and 7 bases, there was a span of 13 bases. CDR1 and CDR2 (germline): MDHEN, SYDVKM. The CDR3 spans 13 residues. The CDR3 sequence: CASSFRVGGEQYF. The CDR3 nucleotides read TGTGCCAGCAGTTTTCGGGTGGGCGGGGAGCAGTACTTC.

The rearrangement links TRBV6-5 to TRBJ2-5; possible D gene TRBD2, 7 bases. This CDR3 is 14 amino acids long. From germline, CDR1 is MNHEY and CDR2 SVGAGI. V lost 5 bases and J lost 4, with 14 bases in between. CDR3 protein: CASSIWGGRETQYF. The CDR3 nucleotides read TGTGCCAGCAGTATTTGGGGGGGCCGAGAGACCCAGTACTTC.

The chain uses TRBV28 and TRBJ2-1, with 7 bases that match TRBD2. This CDR3 comprises 15 residues. Germline V gene data show CDR1 as MDHEN and CDR2 as SYDVKM. V lost 5 bases to trimming and J lost 0 bases; unmatched junction nucleotides: 4. In DNA form, the CDR3 reads TGTGCCAGCAGTCCCCGCGGGGGCTCCTACAATGAGCAGTTCTTC. Protein sequence: CASSPRGGSYNEQFF.

The chain employs TRBV19 and TRBJ2-1; 7 bases fit TRBD2. This CDR3 comprises 15 residues. With 1 base clipped from V and 2 bases from J, the junction kept 2 bases outside the gene matches. The germline gives CDR1 LNHDA, CDR2 SQIVND (reference sequence). CDR3 residues: CASSIAAGAYNEQFF. The CDR3 nucleotides read TGTGCCAGTAGTATAGCGGCGGGAGCCTACAATGAGCAGTTCTTC.

This chain uses TRBV7-2 with TRBJ1-2, with D unclear. CDR3 length: 16 residues. In germline, CDR1 is SGHTA, CDR2 FQGNSA. V was cut by 4 bases and J by 1 base, with 16 bases left in between. CDR3 protein: CASSSPATHINYGYTF. In DNA form, the CDR3 reads TGTGCCAGCAGCTCCCCGGCCACACATATTAACTATGGCTACACCTTC.

This sequence joins TRBV10-2 and TRBJ2-7; 9 bases are shared with TRBD2. CDR1 WSHSY and CDR2 SAAADI come from the germline V gene. The CDR3 loop spans 17 amino acids. V shed 6 bases, J shed 5 bases, and the junction held 17 bases outside the gene matches. CDR3 amino acids: CASSGTSLSRAPHEQYF. CDR3 DNA: TGCGCCAGCAGCGGGACTAGCCTCTCCCGGGCCCCCCACGAGCAGTACTTC.

V usage is TRBV28 and J usage is TRBJ2-7; D may be TRBD2 (7 bases). Germline V gene lookup returns CDR1 MDHEN and CDR2 SYDVKM. The CDR3 length is 16 residues. Trimming removed 2 bases from V and 0 bases from J, with 14 bases in between. The CDR3 coding sequence is TGTGCCAGCAGTTTAGGGCGGGGGCGGCCCTCCTACGAGCAGTACTTC. This sequence encodes CASSLGRGRPSYEQYF. Filled out from reference TRBV28 and TRBJ2-7, the complete variable domain reads DVKVTQSSRYLVKRTGEKVFLECVQDMDHENMFWYRQDPGLGLRLIYFSYDVKMKEKGDIPEGYSVSREKKERFSLILESASTNQTSMYLCASSLGRGRPSYEQYFGPGTRLTVT.

The gene calls are TRBV28 and TRBJ2-7; 8 nucleotides line up with TRBD2. CDR3 length: 15 amino acids. The germline gives CDR1 MDHEN, CDR2 SYDVKM. With V trimmed by 6 bases and J by 6 bases, 13 bases remained unmatched. The CDR3 DNA follows: TGTGCCAGCAGCTCTGAGCCGGGACTAGGTTTCGAGCAGTACTTC. It is translated as CASSSEPGLGFEQYF.

The rearrangement links TRBV2 to TRBJ2-2; D is uncertain. V shed 0 bases and J shed 9 bases, with 8 bases lying between them. The germline V gene encodes CDR1 SNHLY and CDR2 FYNNEI. There are 13 residues in the CDR3. CDR3 DNA sequence: TGTGCCAGCAGTGAAGCGGGAACCCGGGAGCTGTTTTTT. Encoded protein: CASSEAGTRELFF.

The chain couples TRBV4-2 to TRBJ2-7, with 8 bases identical to TRBD2. The CDR3 runs to 17 residues. The V gene end was trimmed by 0 bases and the J gene end by 5 bases; junction bases not matched to a gene: 12. Per the germline V gene, CDR1 is LGHNA and CDR2 is YNFKEQ. The CDR3 sequence is CASSQDREGEVGHEQYF. The CDR3 region has the DNA TGTGCCAGCAGCCAAGATCGGGAGGGGGAGGTTGGGCACGAGCAGTACTTC.